A selection of T cell receptor beta chains follows, all from one sample in a study of cytomegalovirus exposure and HLA in healthy donors. TCRdb keeps only in-frame clones here, not all; method: immunoSEQ multiplex PCR. The sample consists of 150,000 to 200,000 clones, 85% of them appearing once. Source material: PBMCs. The receptors stem from a boy younger than 10 in good health and CMV-seronegative. Both conserved end residues are part of each CDR3. Fields, in order: D gene, J gene, clone size, V gene, CDR3 protein, CDR3 DNA. A D gene is named only where the DNA matches it firmly. Clone sizes are given selectively: once, few, many, or a class where the clone is expanded.

- TRBJ2-6 - TRBV5-1 CASSLNGGGPGANVLTF TGCGCCAGCAGCTTGAATGGCGGGGGCCCTGGGGCCAACGTCCTGACTTTC
- TRBJ2-2 few TRBV5-6 CASSPRQGGTGELFF TGTGCCAGCAGCCCCCGACAGGGAGGAACCGGGGAGCTGTTTTTT
TRBD1 TRBJ1-2 few TRBV19 CASSVPGGVYGYTF TGTGCCAGTAGTGTGCCAGGGGGTGTCTATGGCTACACCTTC
TRBD1 TRBJ1-4 - TRBV30 CAWGQGGEKLFF TGTGCCTGGGGACAGGGTGGGGAAAAACTGTTTTTT
- TRBJ1-4 - TRBV11-2 CASSFETEDEKLFF TGTGCCAGCAGCTTCGAGACAGAGGATGAAAAACTGTTTTTT
TRBD1 TRBJ1-2 - TRBV4-2 CASSQGTGFVRYGYTF TGTGCCAGCAGCCAGGGGACAGGGTTTGTCAGGTATGGCTACACCTTC
- TRBJ1-2 - TRBV14 CASSPRGSTRPNYGYTF TGTGCCAGCAGCCCCAGGGGATCTACTAGACCCAACTATGGCTACACCTTC
- TRBJ1-1 - TRBV23-1 CASSRGRFTEAFF TGCGCCAGCAGTCGGGGCCGATTCACTGAAGCTTTCTTT
TRBD2 TRBJ2-1 - TRBV27 CASSLSTSGAGEQFF TGTGCCAGCAGTTTATCGACTAGCGGGGCGGGTGAGCAGTTCTTC
- TRBJ1-6 - TRBV5-1 CASSLGTAFSPLHF TGCGCCAGCAGCTTGGGGACAGCCTTTTCACCCCTCCACTTT
- TRBJ2-1 - TRBV7-2 CASSASNEQFF TGTGCCAGCAGCGCTAGCAATGAGCAGTTCTTC
TRBD1 TRBJ1-2 few TRBV28 CASRLDRGLYNYGYTF TGTGCCAGCAGACTAGACAGGGGACTCTATAACTATGGCTACACCTTC
- TRBJ2-5 few TRBV14 CASSQPRETQYF TGTGCCAGCAGCCAACCTCGGGAGACCCAGTACTTC
- TRBJ2-2 - TRBV12-5 CASVEGVTGELFF TGTGCTAGTGTTGAGGGGGTAACCGGGGAGCTGTTTTTT
- TRBJ2-3 - TRBV5-6 CASSLAVEADTQYF TGTGCCAGCAGCTTGGCCGTGGAGGCAGATACGCAGTATTTT
- TRBJ1-6 - TRBV4-1 CASSLETQGYNSPLHF TGCGCCAGCAGCCTAGAGACACAGGGCTATAATTCACCCCTCCACTTT
TRBD2 TRBJ2-1 - TRBV5-4 CASSSLTSGLGNEQFF TGTGCCAGCAGCTCCTTGACTAGCGGCCTCGGGAATGAGCAGTTCTTC
- TRBJ2-2 - TRBV19 CASSNTGTAGELFF TGTGCCAGTAGTAATACAGGGACGGCCGGGGAGCTGTTTTTT
TRBD1 TRBJ2-7 - TRBV4-1 CASSRAEGQPYEQYF TGCGCCAGCAGCCGTGCCGAGGGACAGCCTTACGAGCAGTACTTC
TRBD2 TRBJ2-1 few TRBV7-8 CASSLAPSSGGARVREQFF TGTGCCAGCAGCTTAGCCCCGAGTAGCGGGGGAGCCAGAGTCCGTGAGCAGTTCTTC
TRBD1 TRBJ1-1 - TRBV6-4 CASRGSGTGEAFF TGTGCCAGCAGAGGATCCGGGACAGGAGAAGCTTTCTTT
- TRBJ1-2 - TRBV19 CASSIRAALNYGYTF TGTGCCAGTAGTATACGAGCGGCTTTGAACTATGGCTACACCTTC
- TRBJ1-3 - TRBV9 CASSGQLSSGNTIYF TGTGCCAGCAGCGGACAGCTTAGCTCTGGAAACACCATATATTTT
TRBD1 TRBJ2-2 - TRBV6-1 CASSVQGANTGELFF TGTGCCAGCAGCGTACAGGGGGCGAACACCGGGGAGCTGTTTTTT
- TRBJ1-2 - TRBV20-1 CSARGGFGYTF TGCAGTGCTAGAGGAGGGTTTGGCTACACCTTC
- TRBJ2-1 - TRBV9 CASSVGTGSSYNEQFF TGTGCCAGCAGCGTAGGAACGGGGAGCTCCTACAATGAGCAGTTCTTC
- TRBJ1-1 - TRBV5-6 CASSLTEWWTEAFF TGTGCCAGCAGCTTGACAGAGTGGTGGACTGAAGCTTTCTTT
- TRBJ1-5 - TRBV10-3 CAIGKGDQPQHF TGTGCCATCGGGAAGGGGGATCAGCCCCAGCATTTT
TRBD1 TRBJ2-2 - TRBV10-2 CASSERGQGNTGELFF TGCGCCAGCAGTGAAAGGGGACAGGGGAACACCGGGGAGCTGTTTTTT
- TRBJ1-6 - TRBV5-1 CASSSSTGLGSSFSSPLHF TGCGCCAGCAGCTCGTCGACAGGCCTAGGATCCAGTTTTAGTTCACCCCTCCACTTT
- TRBJ2-7 - TRBV29-1 CSVPGTSNCEQYF TGCAGCGTCCCCGGGACAAGTAACTGCGAGCAGTACTTC
TRBD1 TRBJ2-2 - TRBV7-2 CASSEDRGRGRAGELFF TGTGCCAGCAGCGAGGACAGGGGGCGCGGAAGGGCCGGGGAGCTGTTTTTT
- TRBJ1-1 - TRBV10-3 CAISESTVNTEAFF TGTGCCATCAGTGAGTCGACAGTGAACACTGAAGCTTTCTTT
TRBD1 TRBJ1-6 - TRBV27 CASSSPSTGSSYNSPLHF TGTGCCAGCAGTTCCCCCTCGACAGGGAGCTCCTATAATTCACCCCTCCACTTT
- TRBJ2-7 - TRBV7-2 CASSFPSFSEQYF TGTGCCAGCAGCTTTCCTAGCTTTTCCGAGCAGTACTTC
- TRBJ2-3 - TRBV6-5 CASSTPQGLTQYF TGTGCCAGCAGTACGCCCCAGGGTTTGACGCAGTATTTT
TRBD2 TRBJ2-1 - TRBV7-9 CASSILAGVTEQFF TGTGCCAGCAGTATCCTAGCGGGGGTGACCGAGCAGTTCTTC
- TRBJ1-1 - TRBV23-1 CASSSPGHWRGGNTEAFF TGCGCCAGCAGTTCCCCGGGACACTGGCGAGGAGGGAACACTGAAGCTTTCTTT
TRBD2 TRBJ2-3 - TRBV5-4 CASSLVGLGTDTQYF TGTGCCAGCAGCTTGGTGGGACTAGGCACAGATACGCAGTATTTT
TRBD1 TRBJ1-2 once TRBV15 CATSFLGGSHGYTF TGTGCCACCAGCTTTTTAGGGGGCAGCCATGGCTACACCTTC